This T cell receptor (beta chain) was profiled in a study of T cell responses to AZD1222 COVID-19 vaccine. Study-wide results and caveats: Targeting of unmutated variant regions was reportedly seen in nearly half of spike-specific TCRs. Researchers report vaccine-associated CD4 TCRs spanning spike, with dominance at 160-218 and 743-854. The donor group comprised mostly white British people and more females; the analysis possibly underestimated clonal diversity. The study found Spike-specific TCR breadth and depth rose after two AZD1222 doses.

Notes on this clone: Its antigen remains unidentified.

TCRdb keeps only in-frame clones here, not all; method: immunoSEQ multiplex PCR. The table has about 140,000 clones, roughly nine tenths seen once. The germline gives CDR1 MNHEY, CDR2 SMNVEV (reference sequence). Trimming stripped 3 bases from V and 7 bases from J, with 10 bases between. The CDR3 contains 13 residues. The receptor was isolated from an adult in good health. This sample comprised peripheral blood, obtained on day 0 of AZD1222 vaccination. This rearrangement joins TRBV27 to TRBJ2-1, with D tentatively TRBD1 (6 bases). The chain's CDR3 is CASSLTGGNEQFF. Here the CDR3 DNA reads TGTGCCAGCAGTTTGACAGGCGGGAATGAGCAGTTCTTC.